The sequence of this T cell receptor beta chain was determined in a study of blood T cell repertoires in COVID-19. Study-level background: COVID-19 samples, acute and convalescent, were from the United States, Italy and Spain.

The junction had 4 bases not matched to a gene; V was cut back by 2 bases and J by 0 bases. This CDR3 has 15 residues. Germline V gene lookup returns CDR1 MNHNY and CDR2 SVGAGI (reference sequence). Data came from immunoSEQ multiplex PCR; TCRdb stores just in-frame clones and leaves some out. The data hold roughly 220,000 clones, with 85% to 90% observed a single time. The clonotype originates from a woman aged 50 to 65 with acute COVID-19. Sequenced: PBMCs or T cells enriched from blood (not recorded which). J is TRBJ2-7 and V is TRBV6-6, with TRBD1 matching 7 bases. CDR3 region: CASSYGQASSYEQYF. CDR3 nucleotide sequence: TGTGCCAGCAGTTACGGACAGGCGAGCTCCTACGAGCAGTACTTC.